This record covers a single T cell receptor (beta chain). Its cognate antigen is unknown. CDR1 and CDR2 (germline): SEHNR, FQNEAQ (reference sequence). The CDR3 extends over 16 amino acids. Trimming at V came to 3 bases and at J to 4 bases, leaving 11 bases not matched to a gene. This sample is drawn from a study of T cell responses to AZD1222 COVID-19 vaccine. Study outcomes and limitations: The study found Spike-specific TCR breadth and depth rose after two AZD1222 doses. At baseline, seropositivity was found in only a handful of AZD1222 recipients.

Produced via immunoSEQ multiplex PCR; TCRdb's table is partial and in-frame only. The table has roughly 150,000 clones, roughly nine tenths seen once. The clonotype was recovered from an adult who received the AZD1222 COVID-19 vaccine. V gene TRBV7-9 combines with J gene TRBJ1-2; 7 bases align to TRBD1. Sequenced material: peripheral blood, taken 28 days after the second AZD1222 dose. The CDR3 DNA is TGTGCCAGCAGCTTTAAGACAGGGAGCGTTGGCTATGGCTACACCTTC. Encoded protein: CASSFKTGSVGYGYTF. The whole variable domain, filled in from reference TRBV7-9 and TRBJ1-2, reads DTGVSQNPRHKITKRGQNVTFRCDPISEHNRLYWYRQTLGQGPEFLTYFQNEAQLEKSRLLSDRFSAERPKGSFSTLEIQRTEQGDSAMYLCASSFKTGSVGYGYTFGSGTRLTVV.